This entry lists 31 T cell receptor beta chains sequenced from one sample in a study of blood T cell repertoires in COVID-19. Generated by immunoSEQ multiplex PCR, the TCRdb table keeps only in-frame clones and is missing some. The data contain about 240,000 clones, 86% of them singletons. Sequenced: peripheral blood. The origin of the receptors is a man aged 60-69 years with acute or convalescent COVID-19.

The V call is TRBV6-5, the J call TRBJ1-6; 8 bases align to TRBD1. The CDR3 length is 15 residues. Germline CDR1 reads MNHEY; CDR2 reads SVGAGI. V dropped 0 bases and J dropped 10; count of bases not matched to a gene: 5. As DNA, the CDR3 is TGTGCCAGCAGTTACTCGGACAGGGAAGGCTCACCCCTCCACTTT. Protein sequence: CASSYSDREGSPLHF.

The V gene is TRBV28, the J gene TRBJ2-7; TRBD1 is a possible D gene (6 bases). The V end was cut by 6 bases, the J end by 1 base, with 19 bases between. Germline V gene sequence: CDR1 MDHEN, CDR2 SYDVKM. The CDR3 consists of 16 residues. CDR3 in DNA: TGTGCCAGCAGCCGGACGGACAGCTTCCTATCCTACGAGCAGTACTTC. Its translation is CASSRTDSFLSYEQYF.

The V and J genes are TRBV27 and TRBJ1-1, with a tentative D call TRBD1 (6 bases). Trimming shortened V by 0 bases and J by 4 bases, and 12 bases separated the two germline ends. The CDR3 is 15 amino acids. The germline CDR1 and CDR2 sequences are MNHEY and SMNVEV (reference sequence). The CDR3 DNA sequence: TGTGCCAGCAGTTTATCAGGGGGTGGGGGCACTGAAGCTTTCTTT. This encodes CASSLSGGGGTEAFF.

This chain links TRBV30 with TRBJ1-2; D not certain. The V gene's germline CDR1 is GTSNPN and CDR2 SVGIG (reference sequence). The germline V and J ends were trimmed by 5 bases and 7 bases, with 17 bases remaining between them. The CDR3 is 13 residues long. This CDR3 is CAWAVGGNGGYTF. The DNA for the CDR3 is TGTGCCTGGGCCGTCGGAGGAAACGGTGGCTACACCTTC.

The chain couples TRBV29-1 to TRBJ2-7; no firm D call. CDR3 length: 14 amino acids. Germline assignment: CDR1 SQVTM and CDR2 ANQGSEA. V gave up 3 bases and J gave up 2 bases, with 14 bases separating them. For the CDR3, the DNA is TGCAGCGTTGAGAGTTCGAGACTTCCCTACGAGCAGTACTTC. This codes for CSVESSRLPYEQYF.

V is TRBV7-2 and J is TRBJ2-5, with 8 bases aligning to TRBD1. The CDR3 contains 15 residues. Germline CDR1 reads SGHTA; CDR2 reads FQGNSA. Germline trimming cut 4 bases from V and 3 bases from J; bases unmatched to any gene: 7. The DNA for the CDR3 is TGTGCCAGCAGCTGGGGCAGGGGGCGTGAAGAGACCCAGTACTTC. Its translation is CASSWGRGREETQYF.

The genes are TRBV4-3 and TRBJ2-2, with D tentatively TRBD2 (6 bases). Trimming pared 3 bases from V and 6 bases from J, leaving 17 bases between. Germline V lookup: CDR1 LGHNA, CDR2 YSLEER. This CDR3 spans 16 amino acids. The CDR3 protein is CASSQDGGAGSGELFF. The CDR3 nucleotides read TGCGCCAGCAGCCAGGACGGGGGAGCGGGTTCCGGGGAGCTGTTTTTT.

The chain joins TRBV2 to TRBJ1-4; D perhaps matches TRBD1 (5 bases). Looked up from germline, CDR1 is SNHLY and CDR2 is FYNNEI. V gave up 2 bases and J gave up 16 bases, with 17 bases separating them. The length of the CDR3 is 13 residues. The CDR3 DNA reads as TGTGCCAGCAGTGAATTGAAAACAGGCGGTCCGTTTTTT. Translating gives CASSELKTGGPFF.

The chain carries TRBV27 and TRBJ2-5, with 10 bases lining up with TRBD2. The V segment lost 2 bases and the J segment 7 bases; nucleotides outside the gene matches: 13. Germline lookup yields CDR1 MNHEY and CDR2 SMNVEV (reference sequence). This CDR3 is built from 17 residues. The CDR3 bases are TGTGCCAGCAGTTTACTATTCAGCGGGAGGGCCGGCGGGACCCAGTACTTC. Translating it yields CASSLLFSGRAGGTQYF.

V is TRBV20-1 and J is TRBJ2-3, with D maybe TRBD1 (6 bases). V was pared by 4 bases and J by 5 bases, with 7 bases between. This CDR3 is 11 amino acids long. Germline assignment: CDR1 DFQATT and CDR2 SNEGSKA (reference sequence). This CDR3 reads CSATDRDTQYF. The CDR3 nucleotides are TGCAGTGCTACGGACAGAGATACGCAGTATTTT.

The rearrangement links TRBV3-1 (or the pseudogene TRBV3-2) to TRBJ2-1; D perhaps matches TRBD2 (6 bases). Germline-derived CDR1 and CDR2 are LGHDT and YNNKEL (reference sequence). This CDR3 comprises 16 residues. Trimming shortened V by 0 bases and J by 4 bases, and 13 bases separated the two germline ends. The CDR3 bases are TGTGCCAGCAGCCAAGATGGAGGGGACCCTTACAATGAGCAGTTCTTC. This translates into CASSQDGGDPYNEQFF.

The genes are TRBV7-9 and TRBJ2-7; TRBD1 aligns across 10 bases. Germline V gives CDR1 SEHNR, CDR2 FQNEAQ (reference sequence). Trimming cost V 5 bases and J 2 bases; bases outside gene matches: 12. The CDR3 contains 17 residues. The CDR3 protein is CASSHSPRGTGAYEQYF. DNA for the CDR3: TGTGCCAGCAGCCATTCCCCTCGGGGGACAGGGGCCTACGAGCAGTACTTC.

The CDR3: CASSLNRYLTGGEDEKLFF. The CDR3, as DNA: TGTGCCAGCAGCTTAAATCGATACTTAACGGGGGGTGAGGATGAAAAACTGTTTTTT. The chain is built from TRBV7-2 and TRBJ1-4; D is perhaps TRBD1 (5 bases). The germline CDR1 and CDR2 sequences are SGHTA and FQGNSA. The CDR3 extends over 19 amino acids. The V gene lost 2 bases and the J gene lost 6 bases, with 25 bases spanning the gap.

This clone has only one observation. The chain is built from TRBV28 and TRBJ1-1; D is unresolved. The CDR3 has 12 residues. Trimming cost V 2 bases and J 4 bases, with 5 bases left between them. Germline V gives CDR1 MDHEN, CDR2 SYDVKM. CDR3 amino acids: CASSLGSTEAFF. The CDR3, as DNA: TGTGCCAGCAGTTTAGGGAGCACTGAAGCTTTCTTT. Filled out from reference TRBV28 and TRBJ1-1, the complete variable domain reads DVKVTQSSRYLVKRTGEKVFLECVQDMDHENMFWYRQDPGLGLRLIYFSYDVKMKEKGDIPEGYSVSREKKERFSLILESASTNQTSMYLCASSLGSTEAFFGQGTRLTVV.

The rearrangement links TRBV25-1 to TRBJ1-6, with D perhaps TRBD1 (5 bases). Trimming removed 5 bases from V and 5 bases from J, with 16 bases in between. The germline V gene has CDR1 MGHDK and CDR2 SYGVNS. The CDR3 totals 16 residues. The CDR3 reads CASSQTGGVHNSPLHF. For the CDR3, the DNA is TGTGCCAGCAGTCAAACAGGAGGGGTCCATAATTCACCCCTCCACTTT.

This clone was detected only once. The V call is TRBV28, the J call TRBJ1-5, with D possibly matching TRBD1 (6 bases). The CDR3 has 14 residues. The ends were cut back, 8 bases at V and 2 bases at J, with 13 bases in the middle. CDR1 MDHEN and CDR2 SYDVKM come from the germline V gene. This chain's CDR3 is CASGPPGGNQPQHF. The CDR3 nucleotides are TGTGCCAGCGGACCACCAGGGGGCAATCAGCCCCAGCATTTT. Full variable domain (outside the CDR3, taken from reference TRBV28 and TRBJ1-5): DVKVTQSSRYLVKRTGEKVFLECVQDMDHENMFWYRQDPGLGLRLIYFSYDVKMKEKGDIPEGYSVSREKKERFSLILESASTNQTSMYLCASGPPGGNQPQHFGDGTRLSIL.

This chain uses TRBV7-2 with TRBJ1-3, with D perhaps matching TRBD1 (6 bases). Trimming removed 1 base from V and 1 base from J, with 11 bases in between. The CDR3 runs 16 residues. The germline gives CDR1 SGHTA, CDR2 FQGNSA. The CDR3 bases are TGTGCCAGCAGCTTAGGGGGTGGACAGTCTGGAAACACCATATATTTT. Protein sequence: CASSLGGGQSGNTIYF. Together with reference TRBV7-2 and TRBJ1-3, the CDR3 gives the full variable domain: GAGVSQSPSNKVTEKGKDVELRCDPISGHTALYWYRQSLGQGLEFLIYFQGNSAPDKSGLPSDRFSAERTGGSVSTLTIQRTQQEDSAVYLCASSLGGGQSGNTIYFGEGSWLTVV.

The rearrangement joins TRBV10-3 to TRBJ2-2; 13 nucleotides match TRBD2. This CDR3 region has 17 residues. The germline V gene has CDR1 ENHRY and CDR2 SYGVKD. V shed 3 bases and J 5 bases; nucleotides not matched to a gene: 6. CDR3 sequence reads: CAISERTSGSGTGELFF. DNA for the CDR3: TGTGCCATCAGTGAACGGACTAGCGGGAGCGGAACCGGGGAGCTGTTTTTT.

V gene TRBV6-5 combines with J gene TRBJ1-2; D unresolved. This CDR3 has 16 residues. V was trimmed by 2 bases and J by 2 bases, leaving 15 bases between them. Germline values: CDR1 MNHEY, CDR2 SVGAGI. The CDR3 DNA reads TGTGCCAGCAGTTACCAGAGACGGGAGAACAACTATGGCTACACCTTC. It encodes CASSYQRRENNYGYTF.

The CDR3 DNA reads TGTGCCATCTCATACCGACAGAACTCCTACAATGAGCAGTTCTTC. Its translation is CAISYRQNSYNEQFF. The gene calls are TRBV10-3 and TRBJ2-1, with D perhaps TRBD1 (5 bases). Trimming cost V 8 bases and J 0 bases, with 14 bases left between them. Germline CDR1 is ENHRY and CDR2 is SYGVKD. The CDR3 consists of 15 residues.

The chain is built from TRBV6-5 and TRBJ1-2; 8 positions match TRBD1. With 4 bases clipped from V and 6 bases from J, the junction kept 4 bases outside the gene matches. This CDR3 has 13 amino acids. Per the germline V gene, CDR1 is MNHEY and CDR2 is SVGAGI. The CDR3 coding sequence is TGTGCCAGCAGTTTTGGACAGGGTAATGGCTACACCTTC. This gives the protein CASSFGQGNGYTF.

The CDR3 spells CASSIASFPLYEQYF. The CDR3 nucleotides are TGTGCCAGCAGTATCGCGTCCTTCCCCCTCTACGAGCAGTACTTC. This chain links TRBV25-1 with TRBJ2-7; D is undetermined. The CDR3 runs to 15 residues. The ends were cut back, 5 bases at V and 3 bases at J, with 17 bases in the middle. Germline assignment: CDR1 MGHDK and CDR2 SYGVNS.

CDR3 in DNA: TGTGCCAGCAGCTCGTCGGCAGGGGGTAGCTACGAGCAGTACTTC. It encodes CASSSSAGGSYEQYF. The chain has TRBV11-2 and TRBJ2-7, with 7 bases matching TRBD1. Germline CDR1 reads SGHAT; CDR2 reads FQNNGV. Trimming took 4 bases from V and 3 from J; bases not matched to a gene: 9. The CDR3 contains 15 residues.

The rearrangement joins TRBV5-6 to TRBJ1-5; TRBD1 aligns across 11 bases. The CDR3 is 17 amino acids. V was clipped by 0 bases and J by 7 bases; unmatched bases: 9. Germline V gives CDR1 SGHDT, CDR2 YYEEEE. The CDR3 reads CASSLGSGTGGQQPQHF. Here the CDR3 DNA reads TGTGCCAGCAGCTTGGGGTCCGGGACAGGGGGTCAGCAGCCCCAGCATTTT.

The V call is TRBV5-3, the J call TRBJ1-2; 7 bases map to TRBD1. TRBV5-3 is an ORF for which the function is uncertain. V lost 0 bases, J lost 2 bases, and 4 bases stayed unmatched. The CDR3 has 15 residues. CDR3 DNA sequence: TGTGCCAGAAGCTTGGTTACGGGACAGAACTATGGCTACACCTTC. It encodes CARSLVTGQNYGYTF.

This clone was detected only once. The chain recombines TRBV27 with TRBJ2-7, with 11 bases identical to TRBD1. V lost 7 bases, J lost 2 bases, and 1 base stayed unmatched. This CDR3 region has 13 residues. Germline lookup yields CDR1 MNHEY and CDR2 SMNVEV (reference sequence). CDR3 in DNA: TGTGCCAGCAAGGGACAGGGGGCCTACGAGCAGTACTTC. It translates to CASKGQGAYEQYF.

This rearrangement joins TRBV29-1 to TRBJ2-3, with 9 positions matching TRBD1. Germline lookup yields CDR1 SQVTM and CDR2 ANQGSEA. The CDR3 length is 16 residues. Trimming took 3 bases from V and 3 from J; bases not matched to a gene: 10. The DNA for the CDR3 is TGCAGCGTTGAGGGGCTGGGACAGGGAGGAACAGATACGCAGTATTTT. As protein: CSVEGLGQGGTDTQYF.

J is TRBJ2-2 and V is TRBV18; D call uncertain. Trimming pared 2 bases from V and 6 bases from J, leaving 16 bases between. Germline assignment: CDR1 KGHSH and CDR2 LQKENI. The CDR3 totals 16 residues. The CDR3 DNA follows: TGTGCCAGCTCACCAACGCGCGCTCCGCCGGCCGGGGAGCTGTTTTTT. Encoded protein: CASSPTRAPPAGELFF. The full variable domain, completed using reference TRBV18 and TRBJ2-2, is NAGVMQNPRHLVRRRGQEARLRCSPMKGHSHVYWYRQLPEEGLKFMVYLQKENIIDESGMPKERFSAEFPKEGPSILRIQQVVRGDSAAYFCASSPTRAPPAGELFFGEGSRLTVL.

The genes are TRBV4-2 and TRBJ2-7, with 9 bases identical to TRBD2. Per germline, CDR1 LGHNA and CDR2 YNFKEQ. Germline trimming cut 4 bases from V and 2 bases from J; bases unmatched to any gene: 3. The CDR3 is made up of 14 amino acids. The CDR3 here is CASSPGLATYEQYF. The CDR3 DNA reads as TGTGCCAGCAGCCCGGGACTAGCAACCTACGAGCAGTACTTC.

This clone was observed a few times. Other DNA sequences in the sample encode the same CDR3. The chain combines TRBV30 with TRBJ2-6; D gene ambiguous. Trimming took off 0 bases at V and 2 bases at J, with 8 bases between the two ends. Germline V gene sequence: CDR1 GTSNPN, CDR2 SVGIG (reference sequence). CDR3 length: 15 residues. CDR3 coding DNA: TGTGCCTGGAGTGTGCAGGTACCTGGGGCCAACGTCCTGACTTTC. It codes for CAWSVQVPGANVLTF.

The CDR3 bases are TGTGCCAGCAGCCCCCCCGGCGGGAGTGGAGACGAGCAGTACTTC. Translation: CASSPPGGSGDEQYF. The chain is built from TRBV7-2 and TRBJ2-7, with 7 positions matching TRBD2. The CDR3 is 15 residues long. Germline V gene lookup returns CDR1 SGHTA and CDR2 FQGNSA. V trimming: 5 bases; J trimming: 5 bases; junction bases outside the gene matches: 12.